This T cell receptor (beta chain) is drawn from a study of control samples from healthy donors and cancer patients. Sequencing was performed with immunoSEQ multiplex PCR; in TCRdb, only in-frame clones are kept and a portion is missing. Among roughly 80,000 clones listed, 89% were seen once. The CDR3 spans 16 residues. The V end lost 4 bases, the J end lost 7 bases, and 23 bases lay between the germline ends. Germline CDR1 and CDR2: LGHDT and YNNKEL (reference sequence). The sample consisted of blood. The V gene is TRBV3-1 (or the pseudogene TRBV3-2), the J gene TRBJ2-7; D is tentatively TRBD1 or TRBD2 (6 bases each). The receptor's source is a man aged 45-60 years in good health. CDR3 sequence reads: CASSLYLQGGRREQYF. CDR3 bases: TGTGCCAGCAGCCTTTATCTCCAAGGGGGGCGGAGAGAGCAGTACTTC.